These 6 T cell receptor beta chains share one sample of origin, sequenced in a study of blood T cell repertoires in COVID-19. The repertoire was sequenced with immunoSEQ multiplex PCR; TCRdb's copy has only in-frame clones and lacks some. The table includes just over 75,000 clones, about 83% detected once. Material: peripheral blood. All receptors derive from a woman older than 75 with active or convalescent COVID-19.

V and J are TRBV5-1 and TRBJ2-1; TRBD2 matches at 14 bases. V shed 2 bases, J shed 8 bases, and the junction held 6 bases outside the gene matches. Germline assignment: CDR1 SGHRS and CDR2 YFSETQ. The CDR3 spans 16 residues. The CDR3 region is CASSFGTSGSLDEQFF. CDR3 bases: TGCGCCAGCAGCTTCGGGACTAGCGGGAGTCTGGATGAGCAGTTCTTC.

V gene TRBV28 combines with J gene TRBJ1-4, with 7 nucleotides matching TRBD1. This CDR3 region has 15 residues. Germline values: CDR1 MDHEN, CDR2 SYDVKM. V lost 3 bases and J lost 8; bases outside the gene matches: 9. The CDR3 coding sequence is TGTGCCAGCAGTTTCCGGACAGGAGGTAGCGAAAAACTGTTTTTT. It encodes CASSFRTGGSEKLFF.

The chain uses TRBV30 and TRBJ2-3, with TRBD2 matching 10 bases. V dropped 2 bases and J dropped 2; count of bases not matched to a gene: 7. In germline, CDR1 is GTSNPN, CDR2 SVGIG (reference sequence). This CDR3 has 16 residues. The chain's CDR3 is CAWSPKGLAITDTQYF. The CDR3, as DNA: TGTGCCTGGAGTCCAAAGGGACTAGCGATCACAGATACGCAGTATTTT.

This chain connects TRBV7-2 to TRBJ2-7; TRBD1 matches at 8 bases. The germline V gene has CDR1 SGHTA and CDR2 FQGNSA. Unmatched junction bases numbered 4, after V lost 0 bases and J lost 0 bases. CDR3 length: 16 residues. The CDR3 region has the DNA TGTGCCAGCAGCTTAGCGCCCCAGGGGGCCTCCTACGAGCAGTACTTC. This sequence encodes CASSLAPQGASYEQYF.

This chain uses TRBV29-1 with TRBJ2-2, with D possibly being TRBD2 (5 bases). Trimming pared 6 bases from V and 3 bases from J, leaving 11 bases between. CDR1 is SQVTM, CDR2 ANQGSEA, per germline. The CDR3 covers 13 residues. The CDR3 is CSVSGSHTGELFF. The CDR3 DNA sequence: TGCAGCGTGAGTGGGAGTCACACCGGGGAGCTGTTTTTT.

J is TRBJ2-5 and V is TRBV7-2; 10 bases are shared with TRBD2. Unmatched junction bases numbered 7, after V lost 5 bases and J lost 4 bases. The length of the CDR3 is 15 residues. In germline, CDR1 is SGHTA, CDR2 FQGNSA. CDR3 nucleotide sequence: TGTGCCAGCAGCATTGCTAGCGGGAGCGGAGAGACCCAGTACTTC. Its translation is CASSIASGSGETQYF.